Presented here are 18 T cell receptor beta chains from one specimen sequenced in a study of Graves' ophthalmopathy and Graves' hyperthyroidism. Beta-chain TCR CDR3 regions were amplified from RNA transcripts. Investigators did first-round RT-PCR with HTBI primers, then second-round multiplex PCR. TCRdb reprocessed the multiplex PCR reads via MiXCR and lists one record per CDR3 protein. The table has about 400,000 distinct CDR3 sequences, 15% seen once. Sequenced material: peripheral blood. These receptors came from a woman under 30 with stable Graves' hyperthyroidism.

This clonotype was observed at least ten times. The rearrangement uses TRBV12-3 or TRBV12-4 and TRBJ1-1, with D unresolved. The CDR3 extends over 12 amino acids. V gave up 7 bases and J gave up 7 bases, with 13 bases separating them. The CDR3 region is CASTNPSGEAFF. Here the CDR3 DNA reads TGTGCCAGCACCAACCCGAGCGGTGAAGCTTTCTTT.

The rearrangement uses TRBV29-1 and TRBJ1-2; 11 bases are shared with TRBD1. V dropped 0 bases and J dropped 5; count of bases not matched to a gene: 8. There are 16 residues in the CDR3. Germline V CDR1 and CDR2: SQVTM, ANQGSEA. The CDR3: CSVEDLGTGGGYGYTF. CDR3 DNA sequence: TGCAGCGTTGAAGATCTTGGGACAGGGGGGGGATATGGCTACACCTTC.

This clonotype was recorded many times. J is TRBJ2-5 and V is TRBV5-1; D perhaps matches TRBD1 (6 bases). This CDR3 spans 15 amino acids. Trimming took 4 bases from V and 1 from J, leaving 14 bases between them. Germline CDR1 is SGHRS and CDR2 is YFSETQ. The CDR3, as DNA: TGCGCCAGCAGCCCTTCGGGACACCCCCAAGAGACCCAGTACTTC. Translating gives CASSPSGHPQETQYF.

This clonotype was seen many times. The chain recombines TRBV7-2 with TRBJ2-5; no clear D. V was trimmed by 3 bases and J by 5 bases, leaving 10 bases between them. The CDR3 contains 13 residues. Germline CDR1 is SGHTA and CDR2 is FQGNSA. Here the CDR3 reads CASSFRQVETQYF. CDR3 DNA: TGTGCCAGCAGCTTTCGGCAGGTGGAGACCCAGTACTTC.

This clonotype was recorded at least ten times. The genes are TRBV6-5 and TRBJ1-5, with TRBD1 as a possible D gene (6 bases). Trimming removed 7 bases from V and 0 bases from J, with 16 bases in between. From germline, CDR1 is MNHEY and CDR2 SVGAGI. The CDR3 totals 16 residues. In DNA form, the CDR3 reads TGTGCCAGCACCAATGGGGGCATAGGTAGCAATCAGCCCCAGCATTTT. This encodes CASTNGGIGSNQPQHF.

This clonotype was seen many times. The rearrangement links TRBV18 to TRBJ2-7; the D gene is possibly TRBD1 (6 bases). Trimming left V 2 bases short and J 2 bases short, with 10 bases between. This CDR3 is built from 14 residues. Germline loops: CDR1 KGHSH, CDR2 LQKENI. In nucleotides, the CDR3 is TGTGCCAGCTCACCAGACAGGAGCGCCTACGAGCAGTACTTC. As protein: CASSPDRSAYEQYF.

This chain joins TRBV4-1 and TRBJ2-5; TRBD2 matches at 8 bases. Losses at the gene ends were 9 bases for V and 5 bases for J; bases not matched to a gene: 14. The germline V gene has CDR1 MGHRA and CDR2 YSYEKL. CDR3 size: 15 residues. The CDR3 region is CASASLAGGGETQYF. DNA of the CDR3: TGCGCCAGTGCGAGTCTGGCGGGGGGTGGTGAGACCCAGTACTTC.

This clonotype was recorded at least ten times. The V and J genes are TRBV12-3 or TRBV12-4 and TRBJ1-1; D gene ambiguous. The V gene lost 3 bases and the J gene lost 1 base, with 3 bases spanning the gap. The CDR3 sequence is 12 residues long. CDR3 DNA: TGTGCCAGCAGTTTGTGGAACACTGAAGCTTTCTTT. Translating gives CASSLWNTEAFF.

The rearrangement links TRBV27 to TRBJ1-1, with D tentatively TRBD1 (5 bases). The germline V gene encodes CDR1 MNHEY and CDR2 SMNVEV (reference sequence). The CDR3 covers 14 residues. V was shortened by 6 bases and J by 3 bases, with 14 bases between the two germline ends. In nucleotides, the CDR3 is TGTGCCAGCAGCCTTCCAGGGAGCGACACTGAAGCTTTCTTT. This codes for CASSLPGSDTEAFF.

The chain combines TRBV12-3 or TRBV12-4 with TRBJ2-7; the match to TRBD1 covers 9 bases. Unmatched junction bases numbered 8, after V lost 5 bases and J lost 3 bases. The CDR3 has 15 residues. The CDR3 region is CASSQPPGQGYEQYF. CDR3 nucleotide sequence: TGTGCCAGCAGTCAACCCCCGGGACAGGGCTACGAGCAGTACTTC.

CDR3: CASSLPGTANYGYTF. The CDR3 nucleotides are TGTGCCAGCTCACTTCCCGGGACAGCGAACTATGGCTACACCTTC. The chain has TRBV18 and TRBJ1-2; TRBD1 matches at 7 bases. The CDR3 sequence is 15 residues long. Unmatched junction bases numbered 7, after V lost 4 bases and J lost 2 bases. Germline values: CDR1 KGHSH, CDR2 LQKENI.

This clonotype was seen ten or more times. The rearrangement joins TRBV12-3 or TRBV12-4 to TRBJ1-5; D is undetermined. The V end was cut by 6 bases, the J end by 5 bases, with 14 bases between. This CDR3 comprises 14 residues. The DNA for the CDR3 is TGTGCCAGCAGCCGAGGGTCCTGGGATCAGCCCCAGCATTTT. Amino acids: CASSRGSWDQPQHF.

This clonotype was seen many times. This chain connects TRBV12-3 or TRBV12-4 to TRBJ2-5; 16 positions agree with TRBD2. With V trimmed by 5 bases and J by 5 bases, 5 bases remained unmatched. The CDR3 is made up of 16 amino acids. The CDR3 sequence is CASSRGTSGGGETQYF. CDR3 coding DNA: TGTGCCAGCAGTCGCGGGACTAGCGGGGGGGGGGAGACCCAGTACTTC.

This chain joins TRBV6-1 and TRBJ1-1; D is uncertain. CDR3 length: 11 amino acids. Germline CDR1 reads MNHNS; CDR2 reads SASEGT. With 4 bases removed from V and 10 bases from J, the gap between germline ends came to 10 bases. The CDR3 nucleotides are TGTGCCAGCAGTGGCGGTTGGGGAGCTTTCTTT. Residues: CASSGGWGAFF.

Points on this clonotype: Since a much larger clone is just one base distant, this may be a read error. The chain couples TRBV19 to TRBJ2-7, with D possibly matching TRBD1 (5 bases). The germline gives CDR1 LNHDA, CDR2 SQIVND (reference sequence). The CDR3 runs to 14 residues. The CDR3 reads CGSSPRTISYEQYF. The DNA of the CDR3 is TGTGGCAGTAGTCCGCGGACAATATCCTACGAGCAGTACTTC.

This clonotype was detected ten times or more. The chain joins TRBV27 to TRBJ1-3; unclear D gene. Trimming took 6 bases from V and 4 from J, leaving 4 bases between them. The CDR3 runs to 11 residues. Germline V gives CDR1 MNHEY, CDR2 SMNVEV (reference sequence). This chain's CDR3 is CASRRGNTIYF. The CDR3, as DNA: TGTGCCAGCAGGCGGGGAAACACCATATATTTT.

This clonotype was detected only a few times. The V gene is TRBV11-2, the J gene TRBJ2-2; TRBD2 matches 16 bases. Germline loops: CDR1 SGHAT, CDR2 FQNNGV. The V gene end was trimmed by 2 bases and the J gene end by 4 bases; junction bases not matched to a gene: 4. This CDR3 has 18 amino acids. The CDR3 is CASSLRGLAGGRTGELFF. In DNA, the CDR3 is TGTGCCAGCAGCTTACGGGGACTAGCGGGGGGGCGCACCGGGGAGCTGTTTTTT.

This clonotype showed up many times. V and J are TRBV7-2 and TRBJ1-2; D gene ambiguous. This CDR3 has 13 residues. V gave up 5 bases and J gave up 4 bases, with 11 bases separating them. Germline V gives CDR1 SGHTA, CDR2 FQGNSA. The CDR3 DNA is TGTGCCAGCAGCCGCATCCCCTCCTATGGCTACACCTTC. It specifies CASSRIPSYGYTF. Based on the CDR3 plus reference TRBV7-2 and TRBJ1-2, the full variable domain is GAGVSQSPSNKVTEKGKDVELRCDPISGHTALYWYRQSLGQGLEFLIYFQGNSAPDKSGLPSDRFSAERTGGSVSTLTIQRTQQEDSAVYLCASSRIPSYGYTFGSGTRLTVV.